This T cell receptor (beta chain) was retrieved from a study of CD8 T cells in ankylosing spondylitis. In its sample, this clonotype was seen many times. Its specificity is unknown. Study outcomes and limitations: Clones linked with disease were CD8+ and fairly uncommon in the peripheral blood.

By quantitative 5'-RACE with molecular barcodes, the TCR beta libraries were made. TCRdb used MiXCR to reprocess the 5' RACE reads, holding one entry per CDR3 protein. Found here are around 150,000 distinct CDR3 sequences, approximately 7.4% of them singletons; the top ten hold over 10%. The CDR3 spans 12 residues. Trimming removed 8 bases from V and 6 bases from J; junction bases left unmatched: 5. The germline CDR1 and CDR2 sequences are MNHEY and SMNVEV (reference sequence). Sequenced material: blood, either unsorted or a sorted T cell fraction (not recorded which). The sequence was collected from a female donor with ankylosing spondylitis or in good health (not recorded which). The chain links TRBV27 to TRBJ2-7; TRBD1 agrees at 9 bases. CDR3 DNA sequence: TGTGCCAGCCAGGACAGGGGCCGCGAGCAGTACTTC. This encodes CASQDRGREQYF.